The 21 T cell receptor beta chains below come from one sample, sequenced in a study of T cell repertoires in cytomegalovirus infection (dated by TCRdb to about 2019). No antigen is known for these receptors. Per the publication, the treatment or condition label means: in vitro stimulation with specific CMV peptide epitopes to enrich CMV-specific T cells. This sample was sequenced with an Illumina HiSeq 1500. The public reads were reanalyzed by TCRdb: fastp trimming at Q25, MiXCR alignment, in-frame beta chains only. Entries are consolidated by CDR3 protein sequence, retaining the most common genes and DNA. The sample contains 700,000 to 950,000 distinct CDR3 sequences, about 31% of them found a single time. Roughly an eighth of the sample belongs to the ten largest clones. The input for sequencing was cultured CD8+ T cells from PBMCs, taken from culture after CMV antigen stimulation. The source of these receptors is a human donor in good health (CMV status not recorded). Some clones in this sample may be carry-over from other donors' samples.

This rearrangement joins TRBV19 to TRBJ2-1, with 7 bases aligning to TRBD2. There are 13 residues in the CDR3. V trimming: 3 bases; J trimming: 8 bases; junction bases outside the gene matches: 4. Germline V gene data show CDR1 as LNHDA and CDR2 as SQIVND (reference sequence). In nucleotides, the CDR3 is TGTGCCAGTAGTATTACAGCGGGGCATGAGCAGTTCTTC. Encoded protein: CASSITAGHEQFF.

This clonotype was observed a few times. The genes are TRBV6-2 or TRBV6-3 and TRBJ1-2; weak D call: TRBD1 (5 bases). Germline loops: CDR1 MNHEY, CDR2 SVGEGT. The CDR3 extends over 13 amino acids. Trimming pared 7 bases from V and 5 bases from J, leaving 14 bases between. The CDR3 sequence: CASTDIPGYGYTF. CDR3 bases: TGTGCCAGCACCGACATTCCAGGGTATGGCTACACCTTC.

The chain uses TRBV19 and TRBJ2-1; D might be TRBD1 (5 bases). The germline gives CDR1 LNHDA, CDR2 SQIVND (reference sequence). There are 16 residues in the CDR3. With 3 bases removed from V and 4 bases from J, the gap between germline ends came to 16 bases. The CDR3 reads CASSMSWQGGYNEQFF. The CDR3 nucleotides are TGTGCCAGTAGTATGAGTTGGCAGGGTGGGTACAATGAGCAGTTCTTC.

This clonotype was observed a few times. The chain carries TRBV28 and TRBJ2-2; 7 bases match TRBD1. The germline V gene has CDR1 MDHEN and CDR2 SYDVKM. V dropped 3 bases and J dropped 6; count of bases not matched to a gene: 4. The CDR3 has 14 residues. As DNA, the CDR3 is TGTGCCAGCAGTTTCTACACAGGGGCCGGGGAGCTGTTTTTT. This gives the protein CASSFYTGAGELFF.

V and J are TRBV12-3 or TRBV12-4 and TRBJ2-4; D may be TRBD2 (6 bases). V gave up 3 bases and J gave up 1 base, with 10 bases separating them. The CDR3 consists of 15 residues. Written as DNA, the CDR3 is TGTGCCAGCAGTTTTAGGCTAGCGGCCAAAAACATTCAGTACTTC. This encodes CASSFRLAAKNIQYF.

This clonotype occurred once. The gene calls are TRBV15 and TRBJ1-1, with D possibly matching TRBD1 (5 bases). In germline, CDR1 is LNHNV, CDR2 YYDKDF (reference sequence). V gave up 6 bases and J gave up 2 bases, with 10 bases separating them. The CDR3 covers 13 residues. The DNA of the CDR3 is TGTGCCACCAGTGGCAGGGCAAACACTGAAGCTTTCTTT. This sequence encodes CATSGRANTEAFF.

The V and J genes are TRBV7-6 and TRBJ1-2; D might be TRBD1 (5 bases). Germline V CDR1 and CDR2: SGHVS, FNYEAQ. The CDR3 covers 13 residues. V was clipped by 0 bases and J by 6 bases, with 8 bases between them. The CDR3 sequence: CASSLALGDGYTF. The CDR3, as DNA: TGTGCCAGCAGCTTAGCACTGGGGGATGGCTACACCTTC.

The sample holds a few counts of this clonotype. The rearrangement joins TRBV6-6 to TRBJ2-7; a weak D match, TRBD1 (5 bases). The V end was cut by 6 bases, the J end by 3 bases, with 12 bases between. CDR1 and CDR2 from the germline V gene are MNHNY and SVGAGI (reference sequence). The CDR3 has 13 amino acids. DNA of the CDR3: TGTGCCAGCAGCCTCGGACACATCTACGAGCAGTACGTC. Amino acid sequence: CASSLGHIYEQYV.

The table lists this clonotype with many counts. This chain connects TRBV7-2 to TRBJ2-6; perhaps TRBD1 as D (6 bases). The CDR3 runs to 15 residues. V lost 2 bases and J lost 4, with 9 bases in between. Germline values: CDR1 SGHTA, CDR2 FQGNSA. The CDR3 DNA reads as TGTGCCAGCAGCTTATGGGGGCCCGGGGCCAACGTCCTGACTTTC. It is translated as CASSLWGPGANVLTF.

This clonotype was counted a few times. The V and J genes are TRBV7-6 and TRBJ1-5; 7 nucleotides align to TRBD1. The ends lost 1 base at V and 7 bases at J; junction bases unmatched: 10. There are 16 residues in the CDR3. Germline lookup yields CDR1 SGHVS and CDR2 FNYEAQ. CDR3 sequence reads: CASSLDMGQGDQPQHF. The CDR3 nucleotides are TGTGCCAGCAGCTTAGATATGGGGCAGGGGGACCAGCCCCAGCATTTT.

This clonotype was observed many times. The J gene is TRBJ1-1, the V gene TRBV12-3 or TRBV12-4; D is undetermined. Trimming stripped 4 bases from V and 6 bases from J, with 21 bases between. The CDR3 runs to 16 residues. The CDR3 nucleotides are TGTGCCAGCAGTTCGCCTACCACGACGGGCCCGGCTGAAGCTTTCTTT. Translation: CASSSPTTTGPAEAFF.

The CDR3 here is CASGLAGEYEQYV. DNA for the CDR3: TGTGCCAGCGGGCTAGCGGGGGAGTACGAGCAGTACGTC. The chain has TRBV6-6 and TRBJ2-7; 10 nucleotides align to TRBD2. Germline V gene data show CDR1 as MNHNY and CDR2 as SVGAGI (reference sequence). With V trimmed by 8 bases and J by 4 bases, 5 bases remained unmatched. This CDR3 is 13 amino acids long.

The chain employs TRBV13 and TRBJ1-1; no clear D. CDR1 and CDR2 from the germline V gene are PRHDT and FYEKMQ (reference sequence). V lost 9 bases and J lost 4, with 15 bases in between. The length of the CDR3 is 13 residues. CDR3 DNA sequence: TGTGCCAGTCAATCAATACGAGTCACTGAAGCTTTCTTT. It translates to CASQSIRVTEAFF.

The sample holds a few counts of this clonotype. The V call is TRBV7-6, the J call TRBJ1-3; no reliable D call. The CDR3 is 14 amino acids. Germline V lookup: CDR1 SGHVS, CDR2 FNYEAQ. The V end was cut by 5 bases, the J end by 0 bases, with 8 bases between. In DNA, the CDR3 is TGTGCCAGCAGCCCCTCTAACTCTGGAAACACCATATATTTT. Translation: CASSPSNSGNTIYF.

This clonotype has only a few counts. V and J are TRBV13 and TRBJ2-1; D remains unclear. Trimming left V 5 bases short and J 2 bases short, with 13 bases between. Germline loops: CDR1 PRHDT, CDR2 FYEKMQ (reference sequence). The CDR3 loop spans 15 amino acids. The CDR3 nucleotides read TGTGCCAGCAGCACCATCGGGTTACCCTACAATGAGCAGTTCTTC. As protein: CASSTIGLPYNEQFF.

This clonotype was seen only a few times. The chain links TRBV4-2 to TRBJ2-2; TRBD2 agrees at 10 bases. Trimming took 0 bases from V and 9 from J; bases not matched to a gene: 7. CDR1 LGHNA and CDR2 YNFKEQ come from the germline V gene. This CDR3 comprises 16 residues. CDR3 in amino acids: CASSQESSGGRRELFF. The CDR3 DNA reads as TGTGCCAGCAGCCAAGAAAGTAGCGGGGGGAGAAGGGAGCTGTTTTTT.

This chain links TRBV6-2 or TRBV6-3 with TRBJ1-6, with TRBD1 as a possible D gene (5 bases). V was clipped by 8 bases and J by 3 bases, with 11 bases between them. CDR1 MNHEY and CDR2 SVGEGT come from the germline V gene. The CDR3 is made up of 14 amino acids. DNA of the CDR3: TGTGCCAGCTGGAACGGGGGCTATAATTCACCCCTCCACTTT. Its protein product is CASWNGGYNSPLHF.

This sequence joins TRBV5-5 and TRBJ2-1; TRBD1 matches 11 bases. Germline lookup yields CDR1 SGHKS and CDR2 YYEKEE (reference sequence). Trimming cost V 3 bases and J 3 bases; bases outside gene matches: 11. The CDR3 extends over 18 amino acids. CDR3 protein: CASSWGQGERGSYNEQFF. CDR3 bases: TGTGCCAGCAGCTGGGGACAGGGGGAACGGGGGAGCTACAATGAGCAGTTCTTC.

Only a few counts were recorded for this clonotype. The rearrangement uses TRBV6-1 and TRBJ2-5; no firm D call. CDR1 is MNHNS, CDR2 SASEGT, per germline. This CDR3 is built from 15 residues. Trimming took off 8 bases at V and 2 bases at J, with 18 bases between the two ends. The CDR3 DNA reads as TGTGCCAGCCAGTTTTCGCTAGGGATACAAGAGACCCAGTACTTC. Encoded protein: CASQFSLGIQETQYF.

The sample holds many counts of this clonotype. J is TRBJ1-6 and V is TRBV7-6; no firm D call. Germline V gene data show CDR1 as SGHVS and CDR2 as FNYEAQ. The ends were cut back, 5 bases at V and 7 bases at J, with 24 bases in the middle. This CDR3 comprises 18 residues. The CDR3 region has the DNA TGTGCCAGCAGCCCGACGGCCCGTGGGAACGTCTGGAATTCACCCCTCCACTTT. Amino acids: CASSPTARGNVWNSPLHF.

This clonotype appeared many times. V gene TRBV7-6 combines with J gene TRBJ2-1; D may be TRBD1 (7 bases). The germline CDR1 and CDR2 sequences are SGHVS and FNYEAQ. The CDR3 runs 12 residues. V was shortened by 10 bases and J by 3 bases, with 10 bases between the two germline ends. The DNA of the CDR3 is TGTGCCACGGGGGACAGCTACAATGAGCAGTTCTTC. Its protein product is CATGDSYNEQFF.